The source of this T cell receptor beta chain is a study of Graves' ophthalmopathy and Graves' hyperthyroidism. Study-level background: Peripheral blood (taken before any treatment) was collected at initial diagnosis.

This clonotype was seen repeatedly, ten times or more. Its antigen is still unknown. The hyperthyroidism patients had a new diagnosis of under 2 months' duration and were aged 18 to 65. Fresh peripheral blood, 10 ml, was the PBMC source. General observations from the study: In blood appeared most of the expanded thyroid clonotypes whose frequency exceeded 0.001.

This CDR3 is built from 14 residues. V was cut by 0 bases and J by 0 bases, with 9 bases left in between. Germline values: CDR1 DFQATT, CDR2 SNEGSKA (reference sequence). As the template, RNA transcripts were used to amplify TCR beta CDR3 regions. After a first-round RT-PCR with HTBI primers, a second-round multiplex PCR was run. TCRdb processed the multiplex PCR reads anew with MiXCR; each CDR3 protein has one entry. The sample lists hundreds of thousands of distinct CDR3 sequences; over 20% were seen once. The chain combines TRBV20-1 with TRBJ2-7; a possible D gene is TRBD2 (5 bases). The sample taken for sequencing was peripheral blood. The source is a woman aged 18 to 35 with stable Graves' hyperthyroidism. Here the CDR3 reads CSARDGLSSYEQYF. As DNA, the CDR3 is TGCAGTGCTAGAGACGGACTCAGCTCCTACGAGCAGTACTTC.